The 11 T cell receptor beta chains below come from one sample, sequenced in a study of molecular identifiers for immune sequencing clone quantification. One entry per CDR3 protein, called by TCRdb with MiXCR from the PCR reads. The sample lists 85,000 to 95,000 distinct CDR3 sequences, around 19% occurring once. The sample was naive CD8+ T cells from blood, with Jurkat cell RNA spiked in. Specified subset: FACS-sorted CD8+CD4-CCR7+CD45RA+ naive T cells. These receptor sequences come from a human donor in good health. Some libraries in this study had Jurkat cell RNA spiked in.

This clonotype was observed many times. The DNA of the CDR3 is TGTGCCAGCAGCTTGACAGGGTCTGGAAACACCATATATTTT. Protein product: CASSLTGSGNTIYF. V is TRBV7-3 and J is TRBJ1-3, with 7 positions matching TRBD1. Looked up from germline, CDR1 is SGHTA and CDR2 is FQGTGA. This CDR3 contains 14 residues. Unmatched junction bases numbered 0, after V lost 3 bases and J lost 1 base.

The chain has TRBV27 and TRBJ2-7, with TRBD1 identical over 7 bases. CDR1 MNHEY and CDR2 SMNVEV come from the germline V gene (reference sequence). J was trimmed by 4 bases and V by 2 bases; bases with no gene match: 5. The CDR3 has 14 residues. The DNA for the CDR3 is TGTGCCAGCAGTTTACAACAGGACAGGTACGAGCAGTACTTC. Protein product: CASSLQQDRYEQYF.

The table lists this clonotype with a few counts. A much bigger clone sits one base away, suggesting this may be a read error. This chain connects TRBV5-1 to TRBJ2-1; D remains ambiguous. The CDR3 is made up of 15 amino acids. Germline lookup yields CDR1 SGHRS and CDR2 YFSETQ. The CDR3 bases are TGCGTCAGCACCTTGACCCTCTCAGCCCGGGATGAGCAGTTCTTC. It translates to CVSTLTLSARDEQFF. Full variable domain (remainder filled in from reference TRBV5-1 and TRBJ2-1): KAGVTQTPRYLIKTRGQQVTLSCSPISGHRSVSWYQQTPGQGLQFLFEYFSETQRNKGNFPGRFSGRQFSNSRSEMNVSTLELGDSALYLCVSTLTLSARDEQFFGPGTRLTVL.

Regarding this clonotype: A much larger clone is a single base away; this may be a read error. The chain uses TRBV4-1 and TRBJ2-1; tentatively, D is TRBD1 or TRBD2 (5 bases each). Germline assignment: CDR1 MGHRA and CDR2 YSYEKL. This CDR3 is 15 amino acids long. The CDR3 here is CASSQARGPYNEPFF. DNA of the CDR3: TGCGCCAGCAGCCAAGCGAGGGGCCCCTACAATGAGCCGTTCTTC.

Comments on this clonotype: A much larger clone lies one base from this, so it may be a read error. The V and J genes are TRBV9 and TRBJ2-7, with 7 bases identical to TRBD1. This CDR3 is 14 amino acids long. V shed 4 bases, J shed 3 bases, and the junction held 7 bases outside the gene matches. Germline lookup yields CDR1 SGDLS and CDR2 YYNGEE. The CDR3 DNA reads as TGTGCCAGCAGCTCCGGGGACAGCCTCTACGAGCAGTACTTC. Translated, it gives CASSSGDSLYEQYF.

This clonotype was counted ten times or more. The chain uses TRBV23-1 and TRBJ2-7; TRBD1 matches 12 bases. TRBV23-1 is an ORF, with its function uncertain. This CDR3 is built from 14 residues. J gave up 5 bases and V 4 bases, and 3 bases lay outside the gene matches. CDR3 loop: CASSRGTGGDEQYF. DNA of the CDR3: TGCGCCAGCAGTCGAGGGACAGGGGGCGACGAGCAGTACTTC.

This clonotype has at least ten counts. V is TRBV12-3 or TRBV12-4 and J is TRBJ2-1; D gene unclear. V shed 2 bases and J shed 7 bases, with 6 bases lying between them. The CDR3 spans 12 residues. The CDR3 DNA sequence: TGTGCCAGCAGTTTAATCGGAAATGAGCAGTTCTTC. It yields the protein CASSLIGNEQFF.

This clonotype was seen at least ten times. V usage is TRBV29-1 and J usage is TRBJ2-1; 12 bases agree with TRBD2. The ends lost 6 bases at V and 7 bases at J; junction bases unmatched: 7. This CDR3 comprises 14 residues. From germline, CDR1 is SQVTM and CDR2 ANQGSEA. CDR3: CSVNGLAGSNEQFF. The CDR3 DNA follows: TGCAGCGTCAACGGACTAGCGGGAAGTAATGAGCAGTTCTTC.

The V call is TRBV20-1, the J call TRBJ1-2; 8 bases are a match to TRBD1. Trimming cost V 4 bases and J 0 bases; bases outside gene matches: 16. The germline CDR1 and CDR2 sequences are DFQATT and SNEGSKA (reference sequence). This CDR3 region has 18 residues. DNA of the CDR3: TGCAGTGCTATTGATTCATATCAAAGGACAGGGCCTAACTATGGCTACACCTTC. The encoded protein is CSAIDSYQRTGPNYGYTF.

As concerns this clonotype: A read error is possible here, since a much larger clone lies one base away. The chain links TRBV30 to TRBJ2-2; maybe TRBD1 (6 bases). The germline gives CDR1 GTSNPN, CDR2 SVGIG (reference sequence). The V and J ends lost 8 bases and 4 bases respectively, with 8 bases between them. The CDR3 loop spans 11 amino acids. The CDR3 protein is CARDITGELFF. CDR3 bases: TGTGCCAGGGACATCACCGGGGAGCTGTTTTTT.

This clonotype was counted ten times or more. The chain combines TRBV12-5 with TRBJ2-4; D call uncertain. Germline lookup yields CDR1 LGHNT and CDR2 FRNRAP. The CDR3 extends over 12 amino acids. Trimming took off 1 base at V and 6 bases at J, with 4 bases between the two ends. For the CDR3, the DNA is TGTGCTAGTGGTTTGGCCTCAAACATTCAGTACTTC. Protein sequence: CASGLASNIQYF.